These 4 T cell receptor beta chains were sequenced from one sample in a study of T-cell reconstitution after alpha-beta-depleted transplantation in children. Preparation of the TCRbeta library used unique molecular identifiers. A single record per CDR3 protein comes from TCRdb applying MiXCR to the PCR reads. Of about 500,000 distinct CDR3 sequences in the sample, 30% to 35% are singletons; the top ten hold about 2.3%. Specimen: PBMCs from the stem cell graft donor, collected from the stem cell graft. The receptors stem from a human donor who donated a stem cell graft to a child with aplastic anemia.

This clonotype has more than one count but fewer than ten. The chain employs TRBV10-3 and TRBJ2-7; a weak D match, TRBD1 (8 bases). Germline lookup yields CDR1 ENHRY and CDR2 SYGVKD. The germline V and J ends were trimmed by 10 bases and 7 bases, with 23 bases remaining between them. This CDR3 is 14 amino acids long. CDR3 sequence reads: CASTDTGGAWEQYF. CDR3 sequence (DNA): TGTGCCAGCACCGACACAGGGGGGGCGTGGGAGCAGTACTTC.

The chain has TRBV29-1 and TRBJ2-7; tentatively, D is TRBD2 (6 bases). The CDR3 extends over 14 amino acids. Germline CDR1 reads SQVTM; CDR2 reads ANQGSEA. Trimming pared 1 base from V and 7 bases from J, leaving 17 bases between. CDR3 loop: CSVEVAGQGREQYF. In nucleotides, the CDR3 is TGCAGCGTTGAAGTCGCGGGGCAGGGTCGGGAGCAGTACTTC.

The J gene is TRBJ2-1, the V gene TRBV5-6; possibly TRBD2 for D (5 bases). Trimming stripped 4 bases from V and 2 bases from J, with 13 bases between. The CDR3 length is 15 residues. Germline loops: CDR1 SGHDT, CDR2 YYEEEE. This chain's CDR3 is CASSVLEEPYNEQFF. The CDR3 DNA reads TGTGCCAGCAGCGTTCTGGAGGAGCCCTACAATGAGCAGTTCTTC.

This clonotype was observed a handful of times. The gene calls are TRBV28 and TRBJ2-4; D not resolved. Per the germline V gene, CDR1 is MDHEN and CDR2 is SYDVKM. V lost 4 bases to trimming and J lost 0 bases, with 13 bases between them. The CDR3 has 16 residues. The CDR3 region is CASSWSRVGAKNIQYF. The CDR3 DNA is TGTGCCAGCAGTTGGTCACGGGTCGGAGCCAAAAACATTCAGTACTTC.